This TCR beta chain was obtained from a study of OX40 agonist ivuxolimab in advanced cancers. As for this clone: In the same sample, other DNA sequences code for this CDR3.

Germline assignment: CDR1 SGHTA and CDR2 FQGNSA. This CDR3 region has 11 residues. The germline V and J ends were trimmed by 0 bases and 4 bases, with 0 bases remaining between them. TCRdb's copy holds only in-frame clones and misses some; the assay was immunoSEQ multiplex PCR. This sample has roughly 61,000 clones, with approximately 81% found just once. The chain uses TRBV7-2 and TRBJ2-5; D is ambiguous. Sample: CD4+ or CD8+ T cells sorted from blood, taken in a trial of the OX40 agonist ivuxolimab. The receptor was derived from an adult with an advanced solid tumor such as melanoma, head and neck, liver or kidney cancer. The CDR3 nucleotides read TGTGCCAGCAGCTTAGCAGAGACCCAGTACTTC. As protein: CASSLAETQYF.